This TCR beta chain was found in a study of blood T cell repertoires in COVID-19. The wider study: The origin of the acute and convalescent COVID-19 samples was the United States, Italy and Spain. Sources were T cells, B-cell-depleted T cells, or PBMCs; the material itself was cDNA or gDNA.

Germline CDR1 SGHTA, CDR2 FQGNSA. Deletions cut 5 bases from V and 4 bases from J, with 6 bases between. The CDR3 extends over 11 amino acids. In the source study's methods: For nucleated cells, counts were estimated from reference gene primer amplification. TCRdb's copy holds only in-frame clones and misses some; the assay was immunoSEQ multiplex PCR. The DNA gave D and trimming, while V, J and clone size come from that table. The top ten clones hold 4.5% of a sample with around 100,000 clones, 86% of them seen once. The V and J genes are TRBV7-2 and TRBJ2-7; D gene uncertain. Sequencing used peripheral blood. The TCR comes from a man aged 40-55 years with acute or convalescent COVID-19. This chain's CDR3 is CASSPKYEQYF. CDR3 nucleotide sequence: TGTGCCAGCAGCCCTAAATACGAGCAGTACTTC.